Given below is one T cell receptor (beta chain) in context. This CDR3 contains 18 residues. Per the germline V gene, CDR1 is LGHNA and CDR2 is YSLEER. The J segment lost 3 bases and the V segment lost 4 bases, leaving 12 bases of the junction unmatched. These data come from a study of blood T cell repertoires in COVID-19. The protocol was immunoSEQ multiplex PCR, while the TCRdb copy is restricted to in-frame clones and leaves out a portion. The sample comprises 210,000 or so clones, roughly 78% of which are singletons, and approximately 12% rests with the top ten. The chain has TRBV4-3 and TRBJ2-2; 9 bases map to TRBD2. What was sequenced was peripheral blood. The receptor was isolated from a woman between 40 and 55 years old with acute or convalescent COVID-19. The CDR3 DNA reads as TGCGCCAGCAGCCTTGGACATGGCGGGAGGGGGGACACCGGGGAGCTGTTTTTT. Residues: CASSLGHGGRGDTGELFF.